Below are 14 T cell receptor beta chains sequenced from a single sample in a study of T cells after posttransplantation cyclophosphamide. Clones were read by immunoSEQ multiplex PCR, and TCRdb kept only the in-frame ones, dropping some. The table lists about 39,000 clones, with no singletons. Sequences were obtained from PBMCs. These receptors all come from a woman in her forties or fifties in good health and a related stem cell transplant donor.

This clone was found many times. The V and J genes are TRBV7-9 and TRBJ2-2, with 9 positions matching TRBD1. The CDR3 consists of 14 residues. CDR1 SEHNR and CDR2 FQNEAQ come from the germline V gene (reference sequence). V gave up 9 bases and J gave up 4 bases; unmatched junction bases: 6. CDR3 protein: CASQTGGGTGELFF. The DNA of the CDR3 is TGTGCCAGTCAGACAGGGGGAGGCACCGGGGAGCTGTTTTTT.

This clone was observed many times. This sequence joins TRBV30 and TRBJ2-3, with D tentatively TRBD2 (6 bases). The V gene lost 1 base and the J gene lost 6 bases, with 17 bases spanning the gap. This CDR3 spans 15 amino acids. Germline lookup yields CDR1 GTSNPN and CDR2 SVGIG (reference sequence). CDR3 sequence: CAWSDVGGVRDTQYF. CDR3 coding DNA: TGTGCCTGGAGTGACGTCGGAGGGGTGAGGGATACGCAGTATTTT.

There are many counts of this clone. The genes are TRBV28 and TRBJ2-7, with D possibly being TRBD1 (6 bases). Germline V gene data show CDR1 as MDHEN and CDR2 as SYDVKM. V lost 8 bases, J lost 3 bases, and 17 bases lay in between. This CDR3 contains 14 residues. Here the CDR3 reads CASHGAGDNYEQYF. The CDR3 nucleotides read TGTGCCAGCCACGGGGCAGGGGATAACTACGAGCAGTACTTC.

At least ten counts were recorded for this clone. The rearrangement uses TRBV10-1 and TRBJ2-1; TRBD1 is a possible D gene (6 bases). Germline CDR1 is WNHNN and CDR2 is SYGVQD (reference sequence). The CDR3 consists of 16 residues. V was clipped by 3 bases and J by 0 bases, with 12 bases between them. The CDR3 DNA reads TGCGCCAGCAGTGAAGAGGGGGTCAGCTCCTACAATGAGCAGTTCTTC. It specifies CASSEEGVSSYNEQFF.

This clone was found many times. This chain joins TRBV6-5 and TRBJ2-7, with 8 positions matching TRBD2. V lost 11 bases and J lost 5; bases outside the gene matches: 2. The CDR3 is 10 residues long. Germline CDR1 and CDR2: MNHEY and SVGAGI. As DNA, the CDR3 is TGTGCCGCCGGGGGGGACGAGCAGTACTTC. This codes for CAAGGDEQYF.

This clone came up a few times. The CDR3 DNA sequence: TGTGCCAGCAGTCGGAAAGGACAGGATAGTGAGCAGTTCTTC. Translated, it gives CASSRKGQDSEQFF. V and J are TRBV27 and TRBJ2-1, with TRBD1 matching 7 bases. V gave up 5 bases and J gave up 9 bases; unmatched junction bases: 10. This CDR3 is 14 amino acids long. Germline V CDR1 and CDR2: MNHEY, SMNVEV (reference sequence).

There are many counts of this clone. The chain has TRBV4-1 and TRBJ1-3, with D unclear. V was clipped by 1 base and J by 0 bases, with 4 bases between them. The CDR3 consists of 14 residues. The germline V gene has CDR1 MGHRA and CDR2 YSYEKL. The CDR3 DNA is TGCGCCAGCAGCCAAGGGCCCTCTGGAAACACCATATATTTT. It codes for CASSQGPSGNTIYF.

This clone was counted at least ten times. The chain joins TRBV7-6 to TRBJ2-5; D perhaps matches TRBD1 (6 bases). Between the trimmed V and J ends, which lost 2 bases and 5 bases, there was a span of 18 bases. The CDR3 extends over 16 amino acids. Germline CDR1 and CDR2: SGHVS and FNYEAQ. As DNA, the CDR3 is TGTGCCAGCAGCTTATTGGTGGGACACCTCGGGGAGACCCAGTACTTC. Encoded protein: CASSLLVGHLGETQYF.

This clone has ten or more counts. The chain joins TRBV28 to TRBJ2-1, with D perhaps matching TRBD1 (6 bases). Germline V gene data show CDR1 as MDHEN and CDR2 as SYDVKM. V shed 7 bases and J shed 9 bases, with 16 bases lying between them. CDR3 length: 13 amino acids. CDR3 region: CASTPPQQGEQFF. CDR3 nucleotide sequence: TGTGCCAGCACCCCGCCCCAACAGGGTGAGCAGTTCTTC.

This clone came up many times. This sequence joins TRBV7-6 and TRBJ1-5; no clear D gene. This CDR3 is built from 17 residues. V lost 5 bases and J lost 1, with 18 bases in between. Germline CDR1 reads SGHVS; CDR2 reads FNYEAQ. CDR3 residues: CASSQSPPGLSNQPQHF. The CDR3 nucleotides are TGTGCCAGCAGCCAGAGTCCTCCGGGGTTGAGCAATCAGCCCCAGCATTTT.

This clone occurred many times. The rearrangement joins TRBV5-1 to TRBJ1-3; D gene unclear. The CDR3 spans 13 residues. V was pared by 0 bases and J by 4 bases, with 5 bases between. Germline lookup yields CDR1 SGHRS and CDR2 YFSETQ. The CDR3 protein is CASSLVVGNTIYF. Written as DNA, the CDR3 is TGCGCCAGCAGCTTGGTAGTCGGAAACACCATATATTTT.

In its sample, this clone was seen many times. This rearrangement joins TRBV11-2 to TRBJ2-2, with D perhaps matching TRBD2 (7 bases). Germline V CDR1 and CDR2: SGHAT, FQNNGV. This CDR3 is 15 amino acids long. V lost 9 bases and J 2 bases, leaving 16 bases between the germline ends. This CDR3 reads CASYRGAINTGELFF. As DNA, the CDR3 is TGTGCCAGTTACCGGGGGGCCATAAACACCGGGGAGCTGTTTTTT.

This clone was picked up many times. V is TRBV15 and J is TRBJ1-5, with TRBD1 matching over 10 bases. Germline lookup yields CDR1 LNHNV and CDR2 YYDKDF (reference sequence). The CDR3 is 15 residues long. J was trimmed by 4 bases and V by 3 bases; bases with no gene match: 3. This CDR3 reads CATSREGQGNQPQHF. The CDR3 DNA follows: TGTGCCACCAGCAGGGAGGGACAGGGGAATCAGCCCCAGCATTTT.

This clone was observed many times. V gene TRBV7-7 combines with J gene TRBJ2-5, with D tentatively TRBD2 (6 bases). CDR1 and CDR2 from the germline V gene are SSHAT and FNYEAQ (reference sequence). The V end was cut by 3 bases, the J end by 0 bases, with 8 bases between. The CDR3 length is 14 residues. CDR3 DNA: TGTGCCAGCAGCTTCCGGGAGAACCAAGAGACCCAGTACTTC. This codes for CASSFRENQETQYF. The full variable domain, completed using reference TRBV7-7 and TRBJ2-5, is GAGVSQSPRYKVTKRGQDVTLRCDPISSHATLYWYQQALGQGPEFLTYFNYEAQPDKSGLPSDRFSAERPEGSISTLTIQRTEQRDSAMYRCASSFRENQETQYFGPGTRLLVL.